This record looks at one T cell receptor (beta chain) sequence and its context. As yet, its antigen is unknown. In the PCR, 60 Vbeta and 13 Jbeta primers were used. TCRdb keeps only in-frame clones here, not all; method: immunoSEQ multiplex PCR. The data hold around 190,000 clones, with about 78% observed a single time. Those who donated were healthy bone marrow donors. The source of the sample is a study of cytomegalovirus exposure and HLA in healthy donors. Regarding the study as a whole: Donors were assumed by presence/absence analyses to have roughly uniform sequencing depth. Earlier results showed most TCR beta V segments being productive about 87% or about 30% of the time. When analyzed later, a missense DCLRE1C variant was found to be linked to TCR beta V- and J-gene trimming.

Sequencing used PBMCs. This TCR derives from a middle-aged man in good health and CMV-seronegative.

The CDR3 region has the DNA TGTGCCAGCAGCTTACCCAACTCCTACGAGCAGTACTTC. Its protein product is CASSLPNSYEQYF. The chain joins TRBV13 to TRBJ2-7, with D unresolved. The CDR3 is 13 amino acids. With 2 bases removed from V and 0 bases from J, the gap between germline ends came to 5 bases. Germline V lookup: CDR1 PRHDT, CDR2 FYEKMQ (reference sequence). Looking up the rest from reference TRBV13 and TRBJ2-7 gives the full variable domain: AAGVIQSPRHLIKEKRETATLKCYPIPRHDTVYWYQQGPGQDPQFLISFYEKMQSDKGSIPDRFSAQQFSDYHSELNMSSLELGDSALYFCASSLPNSYEQYFGPGTRLTVT.